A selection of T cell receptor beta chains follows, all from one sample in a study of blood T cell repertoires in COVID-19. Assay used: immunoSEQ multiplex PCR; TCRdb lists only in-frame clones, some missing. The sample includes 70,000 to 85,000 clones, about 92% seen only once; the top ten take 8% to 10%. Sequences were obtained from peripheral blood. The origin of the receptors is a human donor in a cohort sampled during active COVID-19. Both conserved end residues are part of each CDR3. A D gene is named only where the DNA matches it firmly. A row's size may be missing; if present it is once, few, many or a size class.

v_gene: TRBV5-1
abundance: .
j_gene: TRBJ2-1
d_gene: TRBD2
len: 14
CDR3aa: CASSLYSGRDEQFF
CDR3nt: TGCGCCAGCAGCTTGTACAGCGGGAGAGACGAGCAGTTCTTC

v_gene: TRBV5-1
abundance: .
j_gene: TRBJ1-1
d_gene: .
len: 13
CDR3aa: CASSLGRNTEAFF
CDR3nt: TGCGCCAGCAGCTTGGGCAGGAACACTGAAGCTTTCTTT

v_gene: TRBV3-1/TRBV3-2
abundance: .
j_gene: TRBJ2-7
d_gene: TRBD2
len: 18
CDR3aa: CASSQRTSGALSSYEQYF
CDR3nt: TGTGCCAGCAGCCAACGGACTAGCGGGGCATTAAGCTCCTACGAGCAGTACTTC

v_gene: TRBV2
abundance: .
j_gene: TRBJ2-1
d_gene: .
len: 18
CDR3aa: CASSGFGRGRSSYNEQFF
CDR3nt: TGTGCCAGCAGTGGATTCGGCAGGGGTAGAAGCTCCTACAATGAGCAGTTCTTC

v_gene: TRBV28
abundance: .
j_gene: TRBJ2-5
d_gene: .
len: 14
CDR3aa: CASSLRYLHETQYF
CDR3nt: TGTGCCAGCAGCCTCAGGTACTTACACGAGACCCAGTACTTC

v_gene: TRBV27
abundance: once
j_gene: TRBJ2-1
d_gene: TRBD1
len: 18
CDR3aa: CASSLFPPTGGSSNEQFF
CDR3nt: TGTGCCAGCAGTTTATTCCCCCCGACAGGGGGCTCTAGTAATGAGCAGTTCTTC

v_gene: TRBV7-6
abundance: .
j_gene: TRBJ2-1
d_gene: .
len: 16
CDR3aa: CASSNGLLYTYNEQFF
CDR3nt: TGTGCCAGCAGCAACGGACTGCTCTACACCTACAATGAGCAGTTCTTC

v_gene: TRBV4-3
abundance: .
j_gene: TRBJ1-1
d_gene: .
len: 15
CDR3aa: CASSQDPGRNTEAFF
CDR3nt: TGCGCCAGCAGCCAAGATCCAGGCCGGAACACTGAAGCTTTCTTT

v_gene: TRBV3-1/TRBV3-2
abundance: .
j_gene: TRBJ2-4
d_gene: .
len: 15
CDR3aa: CASSTGLLAKNIQYF
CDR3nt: TGTGCCAGCAGCACGGGACTTCTAGCCAAAAACATTCAGTACTTC

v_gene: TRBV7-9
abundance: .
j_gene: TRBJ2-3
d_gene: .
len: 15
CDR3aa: CASSFFSSSTDTQYF
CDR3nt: TGTGCCAGCAGCTTCTTTAGCTCTAGCACAGATACGCAGTATTTT

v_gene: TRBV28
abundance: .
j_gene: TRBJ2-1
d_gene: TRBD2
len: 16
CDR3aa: CASSRPGLAGGNEQFF
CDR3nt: TGTGCCAGCAGTAGGCCGGGACTAGCGGGAGGCAATGAGCAGTTCTTC

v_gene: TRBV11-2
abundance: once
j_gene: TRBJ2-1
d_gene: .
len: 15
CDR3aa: CASSLDAGSYNEQFF
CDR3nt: TGTGCCAGCAGCTTAGATGCGGGGTCCTACAATGAGCAGTTCTTC

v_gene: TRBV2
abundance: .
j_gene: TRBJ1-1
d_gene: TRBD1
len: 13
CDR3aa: CASSEQGGTEAFF
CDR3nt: TGTGCCAGCAGTGAGCAGGGGGGCACTGAAGCTTTCTTT

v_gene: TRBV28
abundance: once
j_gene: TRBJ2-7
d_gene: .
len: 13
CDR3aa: CASNSQGTYEQYF
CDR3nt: TGTGCCAGCAATTCACAGGGAACCTACGAGCAGTACTTC

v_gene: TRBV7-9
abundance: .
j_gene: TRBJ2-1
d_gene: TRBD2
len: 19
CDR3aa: CASSGKLAGGPLVGNEQFF
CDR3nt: TGTGCCAGCAGCGGAAAACTAGCGGGAGGGCCCCTAGTAGGCAATGAGCAGTTCTTC

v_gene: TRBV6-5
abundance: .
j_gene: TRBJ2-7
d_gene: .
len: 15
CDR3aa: CASSYRDRGSYEQYF
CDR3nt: TGTGCCAGCAGTTATCGTGATCGGGGTTCCTACGAGCAGTACTTC

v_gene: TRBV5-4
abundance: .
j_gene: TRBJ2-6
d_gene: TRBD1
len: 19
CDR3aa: CASSLVFGTGRSGANVLTF
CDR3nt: TGTGCCAGCAGCTTGGTGTTTGGGACAGGGCGCTCTGGGGCCAACGTCCTGACTTTC

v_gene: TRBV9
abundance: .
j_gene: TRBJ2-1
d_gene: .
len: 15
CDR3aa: CASSAGGRPYNEQFF
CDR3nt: TGTGCCAGCAGCGCCGGCGGCAGACCCTACAATGAGCAGTTCTTC

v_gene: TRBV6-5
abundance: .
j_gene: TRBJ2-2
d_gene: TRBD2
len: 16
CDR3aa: CASSYSSGEWHGELFF
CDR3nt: TGTGCCAGCAGTTACTCCAGCGGGGAGTGGCACGGGGAGCTGTTTTTT

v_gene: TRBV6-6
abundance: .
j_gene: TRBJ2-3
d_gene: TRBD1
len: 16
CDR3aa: CASSYGFDRGRDTQYF
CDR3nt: TGTGCCAGCAGTTACGGTTTCGACAGGGGGCGAGATACGCAGTATTTT

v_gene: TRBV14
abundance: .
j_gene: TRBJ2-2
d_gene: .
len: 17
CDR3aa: CASSHHSGGRESGELFF
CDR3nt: TGTGCCAGCAGCCACCATTCCGGGGGGCGGGAATCCGGGGAGCTGTTTTTT

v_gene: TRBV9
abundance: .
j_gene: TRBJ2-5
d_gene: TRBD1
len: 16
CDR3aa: CASSPSRDRVQETQYF
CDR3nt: TGTGCCAGCAGCCCTAGTCGAGACAGGGTCCAAGAGACCCAGTACTTC

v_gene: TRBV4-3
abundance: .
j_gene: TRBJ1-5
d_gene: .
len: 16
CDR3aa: CASSPGGDRLYQPQHF
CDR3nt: TGCGCCAGCAGCCCAGGCGGCGACAGATTGTATCAGCCCCAGCATTTT

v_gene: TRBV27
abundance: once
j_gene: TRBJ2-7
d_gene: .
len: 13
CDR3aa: CASNPPGLHEQYF
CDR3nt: TGTGCCAGCAATCCTCCGGGACTCCACGAGCAGTACTTC

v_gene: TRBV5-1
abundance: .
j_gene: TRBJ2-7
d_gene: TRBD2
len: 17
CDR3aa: CASSVAPTSEYRYEQYF
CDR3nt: TGCGCCAGCAGCGTGGCCCCTACTAGCGAGTACCGCTACGAGCAGTACTTC

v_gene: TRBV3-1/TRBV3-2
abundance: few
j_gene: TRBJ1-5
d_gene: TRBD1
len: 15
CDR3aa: CASSLQGAGNQPQHF
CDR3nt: TGTGCCAGCAGCCTTCAGGGGGCGGGCAATCAGCCCCAGCATTTT

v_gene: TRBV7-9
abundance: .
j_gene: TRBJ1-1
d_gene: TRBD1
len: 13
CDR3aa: CASSSTGETEAFF
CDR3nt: TGTGCCAGCAGCTCAACAGGGGAAACTGAAGCTTTCTTT

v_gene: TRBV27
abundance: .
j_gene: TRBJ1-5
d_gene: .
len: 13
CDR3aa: CASSFAVDRPQHF
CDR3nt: TGTGCCAGCAGTTTCGCGGTAGATAGGCCCCAGCATTTT

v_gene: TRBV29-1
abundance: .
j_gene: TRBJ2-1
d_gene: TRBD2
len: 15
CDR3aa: CSATIAGGIGNEQFF
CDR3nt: TGCAGCGCTACCATAGCGGGAGGGATCGGGAATGAGCAGTTCTTC

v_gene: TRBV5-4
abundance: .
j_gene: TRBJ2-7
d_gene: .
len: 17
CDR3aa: CASSPSPGRGSSYEQYF
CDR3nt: TGTGCCAGCAGTCCTAGCCCCGGGCGGGGAAGCTCCTACGAGCAGTACTTC

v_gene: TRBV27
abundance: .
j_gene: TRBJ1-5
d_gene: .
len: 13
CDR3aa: CASTPGVNQPQHF
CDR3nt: TGTGCCAGCACGCCAGGGGTAAATCAGCCCCAGCATTTT

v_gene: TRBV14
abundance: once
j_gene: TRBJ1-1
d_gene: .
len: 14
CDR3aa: CASSQVTGNTEAFF
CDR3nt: TGTGCCAGCAGCCAAGTTACGGGGAACACTGAAGCTTTCTTT

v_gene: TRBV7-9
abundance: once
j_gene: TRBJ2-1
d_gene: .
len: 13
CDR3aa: CASGTQRQARRFF
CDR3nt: TGTGCCAGCGGCACCCAACGCCAGGCACGTCGGTTCTTC